One sample yielded the 10 T cell receptor beta chains listed below, sequenced in a study of blood T cell repertoires in COVID-19. Sequenced by immunoSEQ multiplex PCR; TCRdb stores in-frame clones only, minus some. This table holds around 150,000 clones, about four fifths found once. The sequencing input was peripheral blood. The receptor source for this set is a woman of 80 years or more with acute or convalescent COVID-19.

J is TRBJ2-1 and V is TRBV2; 7 bases are a match to TRBD1. V lost 5 bases to trimming and J lost 4 bases; unmatched junction nucleotides: 5. CDR1 and CDR2 from the germline V gene are SNHLY and FYNNEI. The length of the CDR3 is 14 residues. CDR3 protein: CASSSGQVYNEQFF. CDR3 nucleotide sequence: TGTGCCAGCAGTAGTGGACAGGTGTACAATGAGCAGTTCTTC.

This chain joins TRBV5-1 and TRBJ1-1; a possible D gene is TRBD1 (6 bases). V gave up 0 bases and J gave up 0 bases, with 12 bases separating them. Looked up from germline, CDR1 is SGHRS and CDR2 is YFSETQ. CDR3 size: 16 residues. This CDR3 reads CASSLDPTGLNTEAFF. For the CDR3, the DNA is TGCGCCAGCAGCTTGGACCCTACAGGGCTGAACACTGAAGCTTTCTTT.

This chain links TRBV30 with TRBJ2-1; no reliable D call. The CDR3 spans 14 residues. V was shortened by 0 bases and J by 5 bases, with 11 bases between the two germline ends. The germline CDR1 and CDR2 sequences are GTSNPN and SVGIG (reference sequence). This CDR3 reads CAWSVQTINNEQFF. CDR3 sequence (DNA): TGTGCCTGGAGTGTACAAACCATAAACAATGAGCAGTTCTTC.

A few counts support this clone. This sequence joins TRBV5-4 and TRBJ2-7, with 7 bases that match TRBD2. After removal of 3 bases from V and 4 bases from J, the junction contained 7 bases not matched to a gene. The germline V gene encodes CDR1 SGHNT and CDR2 YYREEE (reference sequence). The CDR3 covers 14 residues. For the CDR3, the DNA is TGTGCCAGCAGCTCGGGGGGAGAGCAGTACGAGCAGTACTTC. This translates into CASSSGGEQYEQYF. The full variable domain, with the rest looked up from reference TRBV5-4 and TRBJ2-7, is ETGVTQSPTHLIKTRGQQVTLRCSSQSGHNTVSWYQQALGQGPQFIFQYYREEENGRGNFPPRFSGLQFPNYSSELNVNALELDDSALYLCASSSGGEQYEQYFGPGTRLTVT.

This clone showed up just a few times. The chain has TRBV2 and TRBJ2-7; 10 bases are a match to TRBD2. The ends lost 2 bases at V and 5 bases at J; junction bases unmatched: 6. The CDR3 is made up of 15 amino acids. Germline CDR1 SNHLY, CDR2 FYNNEI. CDR3 amino acids: CASSERGTSVNEQYF. CDR3 nucleotide sequence: TGTGCCAGCAGTGAAAGGGGGACTAGCGTAAACGAGCAGTACTTC.

This clone was counted between two and nine times. This rearrangement joins TRBV10-1 to TRBJ1-2, with D possibly being TRBD1 (6 bases). CDR3 length equals 13 residues. Germline V gene data show CDR1 as WNHNN and CDR2 as SYGVQD (reference sequence). V was pared by 5 bases and J by 2 bases, with 9 bases between. This chain's CDR3 is CASSSGENYGYTF. CDR3 bases: TGCGCCAGCAGTTCAGGGGAGAACTATGGCTACACCTTC.

This CDR3 reads CASSQLRGLPLHGYTF. CDR3 DNA: TGTGCCAGCAGCCAACTCCGAGGCCTTCCACTCCATGGCTACACCTTC. This chain joins TRBV13 and TRBJ1-2; unclear D gene. The CDR3 extends over 16 amino acids. From germline, CDR1 is PRHDT and CDR2 FYEKMQ (reference sequence). The V end lost 5 bases, the J end lost 6 bases, and 22 bases lay between the germline ends.

The gene calls are TRBV6-6 and TRBJ1-1, with D maybe TRBD1 (6 bases). The CDR3 has 15 residues. The V and J ends lost 5 bases and 0 bases respectively, with 13 bases between them. Looked up from germline, CDR1 is MNHNY and CDR2 is SVGAGI (reference sequence). CDR3 bases: TGTGCCAGCAGTCCCAGGGGCAGCATGAACACTGAAGCTTTCTTT. Translated, it gives CASSPRGSMNTEAFF.

The chain couples TRBV29-1 to TRBJ1-5; no clear D gene. V was trimmed by 7 bases and J by 5 bases, leaving 15 bases between them. The germline CDR1 and CDR2 sequences are SQVTM and ANQGSEA. The CDR3 is made up of 13 amino acids. The CDR3, as DNA: TGCAGCGCCCAAGAGGCAGATTATCAGCCCCAGCATTTT. Protein: CSAQEADYQPQHF.

The rearrangement uses TRBV5-4 and TRBJ2-2, with no clear D. The CDR3 runs 13 residues. The germline gives CDR1 SGHNT, CDR2 YYREEE (reference sequence). The V gene lost 4 bases and the J gene lost 9 bases, with 13 bases spanning the gap. The CDR3 coding sequence is TGTGCCAGCAGCCCCGGAGCCCTCCGGGAGCTGTTTTTT. The encoded protein is CASSPGALRELFF.